This record looks at one TCR beta chain sequence and its context. Its specificity is unknown. Additional autoimmune diseases, uncontrolled infections, pregnancy or lactation disqualified patients. The data originate from a study of Graves' ophthalmopathy and Graves' hyperthyroidism. Study findings and constraints: The majority of expanded thyroid clonotypes above 0.001 frequency also occurred in blood.

V shed 6 bases, J shed 7 bases, and the junction held 7 bases outside the gene matches. This CDR3 comprises 14 residues. Germline CDR1 SQVTM, CDR2 ANQGSEA. RNA served as the template for amplifying TCR beta CDR3 regions. HTBI primers primed a first-round RT-PCR, and a second-round multiplex PCR followed. TCRdb analysed the multiplex PCR reads with MiXCR anew, one entry per CDR3 protein. The top ten clones hold over 8.5% of a sample with over a million distinct CDR3 sequences, 35% to 45% of them seen once. This TCR came from an adult man with Graves' hyperthyroidism. Sample: peripheral blood or thyroid tissue (not recorded which). V gene TRBV29-1 combines with J gene TRBJ1-5; the match to TRBD1 covers 12 bases. CDR3 amino acids: CSVGTGGSGQPQHF. The CDR3 DNA is TGCAGCGTCGGGACAGGGGGCTCGGGCCAGCCCCAGCATTTT.